This paragraph covers one T cell receptor (beta chain) sequence. The germline V gene encodes CDR1 MNHNY and CDR2 SVGAGI (reference sequence). The V gene lost 7 bases and the J gene lost 2 bases, with 14 bases spanning the gap. The CDR3 length is 15 residues. This sample was taken from a study of cytomegalovirus exposure and HLA in healthy donors. Use of 60 Vbeta and 13 Jbeta primers characterized the PCR. Measured with immunoSEQ multiplex PCR; TCRdb has only the in-frame clones, and not every one. Among over 80,000 clones listed, roughly 82% were seen once. The sequencing input was PBMCs. V is TRBV6-6 and J is TRBJ2-2, with a weak D call TRBD1 (6 bases). The source is a man aged 25 to 40 in good health and CMV-seropositive. CDR3 DNA sequence: TGTGCCAGCAATCTTGGGACACTTAACACCGGGGAGCTGTTTTTT. This codes for CASNLGTLNTGELFF.